A single T cell receptor (beta chain) is shown here with its context. Antigen: not known. The CDR3 covers 16 residues. CDR1 and CDR2 from the germline V gene are SGHRS and YFSETQ. V was clipped by 0 bases and J by 0 bases, with 10 bases between them. In alopecia areata patients, both lesional scalp punch biopsies and peripheral blood were collected. RNA, once extracted, was reverse transcribed into cDNA for use as the sequencing template. Repertoires were generated with immunoSEQ multiplex PCR, while TCRdb's copy carries only in-frame clones and drops some. This repertoire shows 15,000 to 17,000 clones, 45% to 65% found once; its top ten account for 9% to 15%. The source of the sample is a study of CD8+ T cells in alopecia areata. Study in general: Oral tofacitinib, 5 to 10 mg twice daily, was given in an open-label trial.

Study-level points and caveats: Researchers report lesional scalp, most notably alopecia totalis/universalis, outstripped normal scalp in clonality. Normal skin's resident alphabeta T cells are also sequenced in scalp samples.

Sequenced input: skin. The rearrangement uses TRBV5-1 and TRBJ2-1, with D possibly TRBD1 on 6 matching bases. This clonotype was obtained from a human donor with alopecia areata. CDR3 amino acids: CASSLVGASSYNEQFF. Written as DNA, the CDR3 is TGCGCCAGCAGCTTGGTGGGGGCAAGCTCCTACAATGAGCAGTTCTTC.